This TCR beta chain was obtained from a study of Ad26.COV2.S vaccination and SARS-CoV-2 variants. Study-wide points: Once vaccination had occurred, spike-specific CD8+ and CD4+ T cell responses reportedly showed substantial breadth.

Germline assignment: CDR1 SGHAT and CDR2 FQDESV (reference sequence). The CDR3 covers 16 residues. V lost 2 bases, J lost 0 bases, and 11 bases lay in between. Treatment given: roughly 20 received Ad26.COV2.S at low or high dose, single or two shots; about five received placebo; per-sample allocation not given. The study sampled participants on day 63 after the first vaccine or placebo injection. SARS-CoV-2 spike from the Wuhan strain was encoded by the vaccine, an Ad26 vector. Generated by immunoSEQ multiplex PCR, the TCRdb table keeps only in-frame clones and is missing some. The sample has about half a million clones; nearly 90% are singletons. Notes on this clone: What it binds is unknown.

Material: peripheral blood, obtained in a trial of Ad26.COV2.S vaccine versus placebo. The chain uses TRBV11-1 and TRBJ2-1; D tentatively reads TRBD1 or TRBD2 (6 bases each). This sequence was found in a person between 18 and 60 years old who received the Ad26.COV2.S COVID-19 vaccine or a placebo. The CDR3: CASSLRGPLSYNEQFF. CDR3 in DNA: TGTGCCAGCAGCTTACGGGGGCCCCTCTCCTACAATGAGCAGTTCTTC.